This T cell receptor (beta chain) was identified in a study of T-cell memory formation after mild COVID-19. V gave up 7 bases and J gave up 9 bases, with 16 bases separating them. Germline CDR1 SNHLY, CDR2 FYNNEI. This CDR3 is built from 13 residues. TCRdb fed the 5' RACE reads into MiXCR, producing one record per CDR3 protein. Found here are around 200,000 distinct CDR3 sequences, approximately 10% of them singletons; the top ten hold less than 4%. The sample comprised PBMCs or a T cell subset sorted from them (not recorded which). The chain combines TRBV2 with TRBJ2-1; maybe TRBD1 (5 bases). The clonotype was recovered from a man aged 18 to 29 who had mild COVID-19 (a few samples of this study predate the infection). Cell type and time point are not known. The CDR3 here is CASITRWGGEQFF. DNA for the CDR3: TGTGCCAGCATCACTCGGTGGGGCGGTGAGCAGTTCTTC.